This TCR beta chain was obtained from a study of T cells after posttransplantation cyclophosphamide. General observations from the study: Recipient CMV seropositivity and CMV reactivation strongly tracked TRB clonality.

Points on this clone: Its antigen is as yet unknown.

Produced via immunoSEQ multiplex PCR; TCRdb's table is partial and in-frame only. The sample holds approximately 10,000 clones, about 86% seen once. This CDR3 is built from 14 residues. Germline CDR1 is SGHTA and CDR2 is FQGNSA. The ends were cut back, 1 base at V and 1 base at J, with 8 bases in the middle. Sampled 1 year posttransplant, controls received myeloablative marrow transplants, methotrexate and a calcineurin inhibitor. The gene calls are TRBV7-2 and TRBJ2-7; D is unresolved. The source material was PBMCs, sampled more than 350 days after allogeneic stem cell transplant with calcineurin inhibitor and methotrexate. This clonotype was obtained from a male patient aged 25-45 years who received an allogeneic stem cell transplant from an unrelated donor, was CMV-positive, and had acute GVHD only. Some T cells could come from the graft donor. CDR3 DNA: TGTGCCAGCAGCTTAGTTGGCCAGTCCTACGAGCAGTACTTC. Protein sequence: CASSLVGQSYEQYF.